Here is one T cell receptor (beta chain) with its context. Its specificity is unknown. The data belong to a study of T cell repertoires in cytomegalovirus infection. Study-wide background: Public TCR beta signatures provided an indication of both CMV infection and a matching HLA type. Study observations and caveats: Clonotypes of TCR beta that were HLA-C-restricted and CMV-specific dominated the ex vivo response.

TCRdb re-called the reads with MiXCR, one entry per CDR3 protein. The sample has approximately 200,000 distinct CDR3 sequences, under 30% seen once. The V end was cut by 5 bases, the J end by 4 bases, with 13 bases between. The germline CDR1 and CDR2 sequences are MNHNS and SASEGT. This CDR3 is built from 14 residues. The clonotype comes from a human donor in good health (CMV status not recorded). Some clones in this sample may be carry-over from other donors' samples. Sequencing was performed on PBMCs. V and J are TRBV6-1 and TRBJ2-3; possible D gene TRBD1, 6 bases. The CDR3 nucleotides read TGTGCCAGCAGTCCCAGGGGTGCCCCAGATACGCAGTATTTT. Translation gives CASSPRGAPDTQYF.